This T cell receptor beta chain was sequenced for a study of CD8+ T cells in alopecia areata (dated by TCRdb to 2017 to 2018). General notes on the study: The treated patients took part in an open-label pilot trial in which moderate-to-severe alopecia areata was treated with oral tofacitinib at 5 to 10 mg twice daily. immunoSEQ multiplex PCR using 35 Vbeta forward primers and 13 Jbeta reverse primers was used to amplify TCRbeta CDR3 regions. Patients received tofacitinib for 6 to 18 months and were then followed off drug for 6 months to check for delayed response and recurrence. Biopsies were taken from tofacitinib-treated patients at baseline and again at 4 and 24 weeks into treatment, and several of those patients also had a later scalp biopsy. On the human side, TCRbeta sequencing was run on scalp tissue and on sorted CD4+ and CD8+ peripheral blood T cells from healthy controls and from alopecia areata patients with either patchy or totalis/universalis disease. RNA was extracted with the PAXgene miRNA kit for fixed scalp, the miRNeasy kit for PBMCs, and the RNeasy kit for mouse skin. Clonality in the scalp was compared among normal scalp (n=4), patchy alopecia areata scalp (n=8), and alopecia totalis/universalis scalp (n=8). Disease severity in treated patients was measured with the SALT score, which quantifies the percentage of affected scalp surface area. To study T cell clonal expansion in alopecia areata, the researchers applied high-throughput TCRbeta sequencing to both the C3H/HeJ mouse model and human patients. General study outcomes and caveats: Because the treated cohort was small and had only one nonresponder, larger studies are needed to examine links between baseline CD8+ expansion and response. Many expanded lesional clones persisted in scalp and blood during tofacitinib treatment, which may partly explain relapse after stopping treatment. Resident alphabeta T cells in normal human skin are also sequenced, complicating scalp TCR repertoire analysis, unlike mouse skin dominated by gammadelta T cells. With tofacitinib, both scalp clonality and the number of expanded CD8+ clones among the top 100 scalp clones went down significantly. Compared with normal scalp, lesional scalp, particularly in alopecia totalis/universalis, had higher clonality and more expanded CD8+ clones, which suggests antigenic drive. Compared with mice, TCR sequences shared between patients were less clear, possibly partly because of HLA diversity across the patient population.

The library was built by means of the immunoSEQ multiplex PCR assay. RNA was extracted from all samples and reverse transcribed into cDNA as template for TCR sequencing. SuperScript III was used to make first-strand cDNA, primed with a 2:1 mix of oligo-dT and random hexamers. A synthetic immune receptor repertoire was used to measure amplification bias, and any remaining bias was corrected computationally. The authors' analysis ran thus. Raw reads were preprocessed to remove errors, and CDR3 was defined according to IMGT conventions as the region from the conserved cysteine to phenylalanine. Clonality was calculated as 1 minus Shannon entropy normalized by log2 of the number of productive unique TCRs. Whether each scalp clone was CD4 or CD8 was inferred by checking scalp TCRbeta sequences against the CD4 and CD8 repertoires from sorted blood. As stored in TCRdb, this immuneACCESS dataset retains in-frame rearrangements with V and J assigned. A fraction of the clones does not appear; measured against another copy, unresolved V genes explain less than half of the discrepancy, and the remainder lacks a known reason. V and J calls and clone size are those listed in that table; D and trimming were worked out from the DNA. The sample includes some 96,000 clones, with around 55% observed a single time. Of the sample, around 15% falls within the top ten clones.

On this clone: The clone's antigen remains unknown. No base qualities exist here, and no much larger clone lies one base off it.

According to the study, the label for this sample's time point signals: less than five weeks on oral tofacitinib. The treatment or condition tag for this specimen amounts to: oral pan-JAK inhibitor, 5-10 mg twice daily. Peripheral blood and lesional scalp punch biopsies were obtained from patients with alopecia areata. PBMCs were isolated by density centrifugation and stained for CD3, CD4 and CD8, after which CD4+ and CD8+ T cells were sorted on a FACSAria. Sequenced material: CD8+ T cells sorted from blood, taken at week 4, from a patient treated with tofacitinib. This TCR was recovered from a human donor with alopecia areata.

The CDR3 is CASSSAGVEAFF. The DNA sequence is given as TGTGCCAGCAGCTCCGCCGGGGTGGAAGCTTTCTTT. The chain links TRBV7-9 with TRBJ1-1; no D gene call is confident. Relative to germline, V is 4 bases shorter and J is 8 bases shorter, with 11 bases between their ends. The germline V gene (reference sequence) supplies CDR1 SEHNR and CDR2 FQNEAQ. There are 12 amino acids in the CDR3, from cysteine to phenylalanine inclusive. Only CDR3 DNA is held: 36 bases, read in frame from base 1.